This T cell receptor beta chain appears in the sequencing data of a study of neurological immune-mediated disorders. This clonotype was detected ten times or more. Its antigen remains unknown. Whole-study findings and limits: Private repertoires in all groups were suggested by the finding that expanded clones across subjects shared no CDR3 amino acid sequences. HTLV-1-associated myelopathy had the most TCR clonal expansion, while multiple sclerosis had the least, a level that fell below healthy controls.

The CDR3 covers 14 residues. Trimming took off 0 bases at V and 5 bases at J, with 9 bases between the two ends. Germline CDR1 SGDLS, CDR2 YYNGEE. Synthesis of cDNA was accomplished via 5'RACE employing 10-nucleotide random UMIs. Over 190 million TCR-beta sequences from 15-18 subjects were obtained in each sequencing run. TCRdb passed the 5' RACE reads through MiXCR, listing each CDR3 protein once. In the table there are 45,000 to 50,000 distinct CDR3 sequences, around 4.5% of which are singletons. The genes are TRBV9 and TRBJ2-1; D is unclear. Sequenced sample: PBMCs. This sequence originates from a woman in her sixties or seventies with multiple sclerosis. The CDR3 protein is CASSVGALHNEQFF. In DNA, the CDR3 is TGTGCCAGCAGCGTAGGTGCCTTACACAATGAGCAGTTCTTC.